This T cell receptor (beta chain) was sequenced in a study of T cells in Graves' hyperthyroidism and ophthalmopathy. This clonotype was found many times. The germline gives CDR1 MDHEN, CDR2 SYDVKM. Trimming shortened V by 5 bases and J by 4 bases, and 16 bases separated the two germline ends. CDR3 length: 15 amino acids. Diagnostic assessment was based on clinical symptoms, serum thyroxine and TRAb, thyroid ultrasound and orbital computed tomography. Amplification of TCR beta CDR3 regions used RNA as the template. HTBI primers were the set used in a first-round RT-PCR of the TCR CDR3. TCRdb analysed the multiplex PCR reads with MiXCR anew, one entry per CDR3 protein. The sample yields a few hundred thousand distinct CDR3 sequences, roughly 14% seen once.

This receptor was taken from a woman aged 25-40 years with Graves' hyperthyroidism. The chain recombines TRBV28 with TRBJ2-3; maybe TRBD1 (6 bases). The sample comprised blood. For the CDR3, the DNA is TGTGCCAGCAGTGCCGATACAGGGTTCGCAGATACGCAGTATTTT. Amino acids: CASSADTGFADTQYF.